A selection of T cell receptor beta chains follows, all from one sample in a study of PD-1 blockade in classical Hodgkin lymphoma. Assay used: immunoSEQ multiplex PCR; TCRdb lists only in-frame clones, some missing. In the table there are roughly 24,000 clones, around three quarters of which are singletons. This specimen was peripheral blood mononuclear cells (PBMCs), taken before the second cycle of nivolumab. The receptors were gathered from a human donor with classical Hodgkin lymphoma. CDR3s include the opening cysteine and the closing phenylalanine or tryptophan. Fields, in order: D gene, clone size, V gene, CDR3 length, J gene, CDR3 protein, CDR3 DNA. D genes are given only for firm matches. Size tells how often a clone was seen (once, few, many) or the class of an expanded clone, and some rows leave it out.

d_call: -; clone_size: -; v_call: TRBV5-6; cdr3_length: 13; j_call: TRBJ2-7; cdr3_aa: CASSLGIAYEQYF; cdr3_nt: TGTGCCAGCAGCTTGGGGATAGCCTACGAGCAGTACTTC
d_call: TRBD1; clone_size: -; v_call: TRBV18; cdr3_length: 18; j_call: TRBJ1-3; cdr3_aa: CASSPVPGQGSSGNTIYF; cdr3_nt: TGTGCCAGCTCACCCGTCCCGGGACAGGGATCCTCTGGAAACACCATATATTTT
d_call: TRBD1; clone_size: -; v_call: TRBV7-9; cdr3_length: 15; j_call: TRBJ2-7; cdr3_aa: CASSTPGTGEYEQYF; cdr3_nt: TGTGCCAGCAGTACCCCCGGGACAGGGGAATACGAGCAGTACTTC
d_call: TRBD2; clone_size: -; v_call: TRBV19; cdr3_length: 16; j_call: TRBJ2-1; cdr3_aa: CASSIAKLAGGNEQFF; cdr3_nt: TGTGCCAGTAGTATAGCTAAACTAGCGGGAGGCAATGAGCAGTTCTTC
d_call: -; clone_size: -; v_call: TRBV6-6; cdr3_length: 13; j_call: TRBJ1-3; cdr3_aa: CASSYSPGNTIYF; cdr3_nt: TGTGCCAGCAGTTACTCGCCCGGAAACACCATATATTTT
d_call: -; clone_size: -; v_call: TRBV11-2; cdr3_length: 13; j_call: TRBJ1-1; cdr3_aa: CASSLAPLAEAFF; cdr3_nt: TGTGCCAGCAGCTTAGCACCGCTCGCTGAAGCTTTCTTT
d_call: TRBD2; clone_size: once; v_call: TRBV5-1; cdr3_length: 15; j_call: TRBJ2-7; cdr3_aa: CASSEVGLAGSEQYF; cdr3_nt: TGCGCCAGCAGTGAGGTTGGACTAGCGGGTAGCGAGCAGTACTTC
d_call: -; clone_size: -; v_call: TRBV30; cdr3_length: 16; j_call: TRBJ2-7; cdr3_aa: CAWSVRSGASPYEQYF; cdr3_nt: TGTGCCTGGAGTGTACGATCAGGGGCGAGTCCCTACGAGCAGTACTTC
d_call: TRBD2; clone_size: few; v_call: TRBV11-1; cdr3_length: 14; j_call: TRBJ2-7; cdr3_aa: CASSLSGGIYEQYF; cdr3_nt: TGTGCCAGCAGCTTAAGCGGGGGAATCTACGAGCAGTACTTC
d_call: TRBD1; clone_size: -; v_call: TRBV19; cdr3_length: 15; j_call: TRBJ2-3; cdr3_aa: CASSTSGTGRDTQYF; cdr3_nt: TGTGCCAGTAGTACCTCCGGGACAGGCAGAGATACGCAGTATTTT
d_call: -; clone_size: once; v_call: TRBV7-8; cdr3_length: 18; j_call: TRBJ2-2; cdr3_aa: CASSDKRLGGVDTGELFF; cdr3_nt: TGTGCCAGCAGTGACAAGAGGTTAGGAGGCGTCGACACCGGGGAGCTGTTTTTT
d_call: TRBD1; clone_size: -; v_call: TRBV29-1; cdr3_length: 12; j_call: TRBJ1-1; cdr3_aa: CSVVRGQTEAFF; cdr3_nt: TGCAGCGTTGTTAGGGGGCAAACTGAAGCTTTCTTT
d_call: -; clone_size: -; v_call: TRBV2; cdr3_length: 14; j_call: TRBJ1-4; cdr3_aa: CASKVSATNEKLFF; cdr3_nt: TGTGCCAGCAAGGTTTCTGCAACTAATGAAAAACTGTTTTTT
d_call: -; clone_size: -; v_call: TRBV5-6; cdr3_length: 14; j_call: TRBJ2-3; cdr3_aa: CASSLVLRADTQYF; cdr3_nt: TGTGCCAGCAGCTTGGTCCTCAGGGCAGATACGCAGTATTTT
d_call: TRBD2; clone_size: -; v_call: TRBV28; cdr3_length: 16; j_call: TRBJ2-1; cdr3_aa: CASSLSRSGRLSEQFF; cdr3_nt: TGTGCCAGCAGTTTATCCCGTAGCGGGAGATTGTCTGAGCAGTTCTTC
d_call: -; clone_size: -; v_call: TRBV5-1; cdr3_length: 12; j_call: TRBJ2-3; cdr3_aa: CASSRGGDTQYF; cdr3_nt: TGCGCCAGCAGCAGGGGTGGAGATACGCAGTATTTT
d_call: -; clone_size: -; v_call: TRBV10-3; cdr3_length: 11; j_call: TRBJ2-7; cdr3_aa: CAISVSLEQYF; cdr3_nt: TGTGCCATCAGCGTATCGCTCGAGCAGTACTTC
d_call: -; clone_size: few; v_call: TRBV5-1; cdr3_length: 14; j_call: TRBJ2-2; cdr3_aa: CASSLALGTGELFF; cdr3_nt: TGCGCCAGCAGCTTAGCGCTGGGGACCGGGGAGCTGTTTTTT
d_call: TRBD1; clone_size: -; v_call: TRBV18; cdr3_length: 15; j_call: TRBJ2-1; cdr3_aa: CASSPGTGFVNEQFF; cdr3_nt: TGTGCCAGCTCACCCGGGACAGGGTTTGTCAATGAGCAGTTCTTC
d_call: -; clone_size: -; v_call: TRBV5-4; cdr3_length: 15; j_call: TRBJ1-1; cdr3_aa: CASSLAGVLNTEAFF; cdr3_nt: TGTGCCAGCAGCTTGGCCGGGGTGCTGAACACTGAAGCTTTCTTT
d_call: -; clone_size: -; v_call: TRBV2; cdr3_length: 12; j_call: TRBJ1-2; cdr3_aa: CASRNSDYGYTF; cdr3_nt: TGTGCCAGCAGGAATTCTGACTATGGCTACACCTTC
d_call: -; clone_size: -; v_call: TRBV7-9; cdr3_length: 16; j_call: TRBJ2-7; cdr3_aa: CASSLVRQLEPYEQYF; cdr3_nt: TGTGCCAGCAGCTTGGTGCGTCAACTAGAACCCTACGAGCAGTACTTC
d_call: -; clone_size: -; v_call: TRBV2; cdr3_length: 10; j_call: TRBJ2-1; cdr3_aa: CASRVEVQFF; cdr3_nt: TGTGCCAGCAGAGTAGAGGTGCAGTTCTTC
d_call: -; clone_size: -; v_call: TRBV6-6; cdr3_length: 13; j_call: TRBJ2-3; cdr3_aa: CASSRRPTDTQYF; cdr3_nt: TGTGCCAGCAGCCGGCGACCCACAGATACGCAGTATTTT
d_call: TRBD2; clone_size: few; v_call: TRBV5-5; cdr3_length: 16; j_call: TRBJ2-7; cdr3_aa: CASSPGTSGRGSEQYF; cdr3_nt: TGTGCCAGCAGCCCCGGGACTAGCGGGAGGGGGAGCGAGCAGTACTTC
d_call: -; clone_size: -; v_call: TRBV4-1; cdr3_length: 16; j_call: TRBJ2-3; cdr3_aa: CASSQEPAVSTDTQYF; cdr3_nt: TGCGCCAGCAGCCAAGAACCAGCGGTAAGCACAGATACGCAGTATTTT
d_call: TRBD1; clone_size: -; v_call: TRBV6-6; cdr3_length: 14; j_call: TRBJ2-7; cdr3_aa: CASSDRADSYEQYF; cdr3_nt: TGTGCCAGCAGTGACAGGGCCGATTCCTACGAGCAGTACTTC
d_call: -; clone_size: -; v_call: TRBV11-1; cdr3_length: 14; j_call: TRBJ2-5; cdr3_aa: CASSQRLMGETQYF; cdr3_nt: TGTGCCAGCAGCCAGAGACTTATGGGGGAGACCCAGTACTTC
d_call: -; clone_size: few; v_call: TRBV4-1; cdr3_length: 15; j_call: TRBJ2-5; cdr3_aa: CASSQDIGQGETQYF; cdr3_nt: TGCGCCAGCAGCCAAGATATAGGGCAGGGAGAGACCCAGTACTTC
d_call: -; clone_size: few; v_call: TRBV19; cdr3_length: 14; j_call: TRBJ1-4; cdr3_aa: CASSGTTWTEKLFF; cdr3_nt: TGTGCCAGTAGTGGGACAACCTGGACTGAAAAACTGTTTTTT
d_call: TRBD2; clone_size: -; v_call: TRBV15; cdr3_length: 17; j_call: TRBJ2-7; cdr3_aa: CATSRDRPARGDYEQYF; cdr3_nt: TGTGCCACCAGCAGAGATCGCCCAGCCCGGGGGGATTACGAGCAGTACTTC
d_call: TRBD1; clone_size: -; v_call: TRBV6-5; cdr3_length: 13; j_call: TRBJ2-7; cdr3_aa: CASSKTGVYEQYF; cdr3_nt: TGTGCCAGCAGCAAGACAGGGGTCTACGAGCAGTACTTC
d_call: -; clone_size: few; v_call: TRBV2; cdr3_length: 14; j_call: TRBJ1-1; cdr3_aa: CASRLGTPNTEAFF; cdr3_nt: TGTGCCAGCAGATTGGGTACCCCGAACACTGAAGCTTTCTTT
d_call: TRBD1; clone_size: -; v_call: TRBV25-1; cdr3_length: 13; j_call: TRBJ2-7; cdr3_aa: CASSAGQVYEQYF; cdr3_nt: TGTGCCAGCAGTGCCGGACAGGTCTACGAGCAGTACTTC
d_call: -; clone_size: -; v_call: TRBV7-6; cdr3_length: 17; j_call: TRBJ1-4; cdr3_aa: CASSLKGMETTNEKLFF; cdr3_nt: TGTGCCAGCAGCTTAAAGGGGATGGAGACAACTAATGAAAAACTGTTTTTT
d_call: -; clone_size: -; v_call: TRBV7-9; cdr3_length: 13; j_call: TRBJ2-2; cdr3_aa: CASSLANAWELFF; cdr3_nt: TGTGCCAGCAGCTTAGCCAACGCCTGGGAGCTGTTTTTT
d_call: TRBD2; clone_size: -; v_call: TRBV7-9; cdr3_length: 14; j_call: TRBJ2-7; cdr3_aa: CASSLNSGGIEQYF; cdr3_nt: TGTGCCAGCAGCTTAAATTCCGGGGGGATCGAGCAGTACTTC
d_call: -; clone_size: -; v_call: TRBV5-4; cdr3_length: 13; j_call: TRBJ2-2; cdr3_aa: CASSLGLTGELFF; cdr3_nt: TGTGCCAGCAGCTTGGGGTTGACCGGGGAGCTGTTTTTT
d_call: -; clone_size: -; v_call: TRBV6-5; cdr3_length: 14; j_call: TRBJ2-7; cdr3_aa: CASSSWDRSYEQYF; cdr3_nt: TGTGCCAGCAGTTCCTGGGATAGGTCCTACGAGCAGTACTTC
d_call: -; clone_size: -; v_call: TRBV10-2; cdr3_length: 14; j_call: TRBJ2-1; cdr3_aa: CASSESPSIHEQFF; cdr3_nt: TGCGCCAGCAGTGAGTCTCCTAGCATCCATGAGCAGTTCTTC
d_call: -; clone_size: -; v_call: TRBV11-1; cdr3_length: 13; j_call: TRBJ2-1; cdr3_aa: CASSFSRLNEQFF; cdr3_nt: TGTGCCAGCAGCTTCTCCCGACTCAATGAGCAGTTCTTC
d_call: -; clone_size: -; v_call: TRBV21-1; cdr3_length: 13; j_call: TRBJ2-3; cdr3_aa: CASSPRDTDTQYF; cdr3_nt: TGTGCCAGCAGCCCCCGGGACACAGATACGCAGTATTTT